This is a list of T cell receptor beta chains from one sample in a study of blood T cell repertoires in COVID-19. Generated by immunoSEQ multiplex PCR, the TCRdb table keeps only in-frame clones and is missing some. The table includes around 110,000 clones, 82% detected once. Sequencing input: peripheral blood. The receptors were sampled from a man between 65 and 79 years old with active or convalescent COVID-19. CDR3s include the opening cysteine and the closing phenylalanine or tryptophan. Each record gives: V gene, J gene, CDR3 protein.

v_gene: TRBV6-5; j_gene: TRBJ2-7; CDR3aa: CASRKGAGPYEQYF
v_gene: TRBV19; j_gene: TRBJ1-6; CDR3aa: CASSIPGGSPLHF
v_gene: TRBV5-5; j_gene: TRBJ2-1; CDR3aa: CASSFRGSGQFF
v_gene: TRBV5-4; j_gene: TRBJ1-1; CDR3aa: CASSFRDAEAFF
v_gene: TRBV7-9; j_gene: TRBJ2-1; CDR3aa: CASSLAGGNNEQFF
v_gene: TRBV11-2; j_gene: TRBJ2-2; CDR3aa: CASSQRTGRGTGELFF
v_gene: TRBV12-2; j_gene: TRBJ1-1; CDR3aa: CASRLREGRDRGPEAFF
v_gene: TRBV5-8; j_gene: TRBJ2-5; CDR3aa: CASSLTAGRETQYF
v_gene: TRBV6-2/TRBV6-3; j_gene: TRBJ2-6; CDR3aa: CASSYGGTGANVLTF
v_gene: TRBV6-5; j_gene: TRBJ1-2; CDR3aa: CASSPSGTAYGYTF
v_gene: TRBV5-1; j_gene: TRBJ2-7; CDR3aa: CASSRDSRSSYEQYF
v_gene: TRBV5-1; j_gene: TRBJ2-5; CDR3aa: CASSFGTSGTQETQYF
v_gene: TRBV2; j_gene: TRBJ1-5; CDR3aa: CASSVQGVSNQPQHF
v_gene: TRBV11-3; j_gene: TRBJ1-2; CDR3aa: CASSEGQGVYGYTF
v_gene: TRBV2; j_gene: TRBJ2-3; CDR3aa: CASKWTDSTDTQYF
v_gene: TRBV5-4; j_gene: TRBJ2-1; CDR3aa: CASSSRQGQHDEQFF
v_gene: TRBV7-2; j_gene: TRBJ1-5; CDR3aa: CASSLGGTGGVLVQPQHF
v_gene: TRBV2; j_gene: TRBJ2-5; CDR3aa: CASSVRYQETQYF
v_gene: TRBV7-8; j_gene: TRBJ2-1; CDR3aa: CASSLLVSGSHNEQFF
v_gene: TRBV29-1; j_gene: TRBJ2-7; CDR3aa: CSVATGREQYF
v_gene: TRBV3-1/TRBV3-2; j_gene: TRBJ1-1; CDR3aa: CASSGTREAFF
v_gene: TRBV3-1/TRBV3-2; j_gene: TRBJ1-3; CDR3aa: CASSRQGPQVGNTIYF
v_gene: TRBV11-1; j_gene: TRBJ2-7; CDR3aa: CASSRSRDEQYF
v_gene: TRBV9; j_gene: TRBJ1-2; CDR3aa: CASSHRAGEGYGYTF
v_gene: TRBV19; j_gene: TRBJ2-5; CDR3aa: CASSIDSGRAETQYF
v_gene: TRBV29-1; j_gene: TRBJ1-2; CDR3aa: CSVELGQGIGYTF